This T cell receptor (beta chain) was documented in a study of blood T cell repertoires in COVID-19. CDR1 KGHSH and CDR2 LQKENI come from the germline V gene. V was pared by 6 bases and J by 2 bases, with 10 bases between. This CDR3 contains 13 residues. Libraries were prepared by immunoSEQ multiplex PCR; TCRdb keeps only in-frame clonotypes and omits some of them. The sample holds approximately 94,000 clones, roughly 87% seen once. This TCR came from a man aged 25 to 45 in a cohort sampled during active COVID-19. What was sequenced was peripheral blood. The chain couples TRBV18 to TRBJ2-5, with unresolved D. The CDR3 protein is CASSRGRQETQYF. Written as DNA, the CDR3 is TGTGCCAGCTCCCGAGGCCGACAAGAGACCCAGTACTTC.